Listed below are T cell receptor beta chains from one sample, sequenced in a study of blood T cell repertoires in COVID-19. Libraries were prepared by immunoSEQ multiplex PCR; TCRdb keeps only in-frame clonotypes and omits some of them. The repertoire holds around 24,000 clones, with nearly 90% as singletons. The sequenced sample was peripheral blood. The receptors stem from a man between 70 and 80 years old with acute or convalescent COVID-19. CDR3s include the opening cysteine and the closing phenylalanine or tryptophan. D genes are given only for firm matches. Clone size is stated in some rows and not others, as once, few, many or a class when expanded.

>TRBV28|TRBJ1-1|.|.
CASSRPTLEAFF
TGTGCCAGCAGTCGGCCGACACTCGAAGCTTTCTTT
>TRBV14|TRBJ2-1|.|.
CASSPIRTPSYNEQFF
TGTGCCAGCAGCCCAATACGGACTCCATCCTACAATGAGCAGTTCTTC
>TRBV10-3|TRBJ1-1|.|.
CAISDMEGRAGSEAFF
TGTGCCATCAGTGACATGGAGGGAAGGGCCGGCTCTGAAGCTTTCTTT
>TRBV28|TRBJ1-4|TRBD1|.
CASNGETGGFGEKLFF
TGTGCCAGCAATGGGGAGACAGGGGGCTTCGGTGAAAAACTGTTTTTT
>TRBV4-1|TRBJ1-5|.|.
CASSQDGGLGNQPQHF
TGCGCCAGCAGCCAAGATGGCGGGCTAGGAAATCAGCCCCAGCATTTT
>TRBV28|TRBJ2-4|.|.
CASSPITGLLAKNIQYF
TGTGCCAGCAGCCCGATAACAGGTTTACTAGCCAAAAACATTCAGTACTTC
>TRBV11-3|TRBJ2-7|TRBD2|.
CASSAQTGGLGEQYF
TGTGCCAGCAGCGCACAAACGGGGGGACTAGGAGAGCAGTACTTC
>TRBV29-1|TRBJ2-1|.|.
CSVDKSGDPTYNEQFF
TGCAGCGTTGACAAATCAGGGGACCCTACCTACAATGAGCAGTTCTTC
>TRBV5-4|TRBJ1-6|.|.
CASSLPLGDSPLHF
TGTGCCAGCAGCTTGCCTCTGGGAGATTCACCCCTCCACTTT
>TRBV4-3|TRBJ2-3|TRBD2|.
CASSQGGRADTQYF
TGCGCCAGCAGCCAAGGGGGGAGGGCAGATACGCAGTATTTT
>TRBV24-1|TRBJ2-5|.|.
CATARVGGGQETQYF
TGTGCCACCGCTCGTGTAGGGGGTGGGCAAGAGACCCAGTACTTC
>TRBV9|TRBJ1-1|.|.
CASSVIRGNTEAFF
TGTGCCAGCAGCGTAATTAGGGGAAACACTGAAGCTTTCTTT
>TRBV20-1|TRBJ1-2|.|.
CSAGGDYGYTF
TGCAGTGCTGGGGGCGACTATGGCTACACCTTC
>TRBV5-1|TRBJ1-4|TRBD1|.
CASSPRTGDATNEKLFF
TGCGCCAGCAGCCCACGGACAGGGGATGCAACTAATGAAAAACTGTTTTTT
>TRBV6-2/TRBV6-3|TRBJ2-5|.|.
CASTPAGRETQYF
TGTGCCAGCACCCCGGCAGGGCGGGAGACCCAGTACTTC
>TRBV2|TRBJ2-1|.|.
CASSDSYNEQFF
TGTGCCAGCAGTGACAGCTACAATGAGCAGTTCTTC
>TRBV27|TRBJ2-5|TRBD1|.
CASSLGTGGETQYF
TGTGCCAGCAGTTTAGGTACAGGGGGAGAGACCCAGTACTTC
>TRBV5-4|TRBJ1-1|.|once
CASSLEQGGTEAFF
TGTGCCAGCAGCTTGGAACAAGGGGGCACTGAAGCTTTCTTT
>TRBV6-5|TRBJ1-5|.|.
CASSTGSYQPQHF
TGTGCCAGCAGTACAGGGAGTTACCAGCCCCAGCATTTT
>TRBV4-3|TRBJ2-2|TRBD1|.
CASSQTGTDNTGELFF
TGCGCCAGCAGCCAAACCGGGACAGATAACACCGGGGAGCTGTTTTTT
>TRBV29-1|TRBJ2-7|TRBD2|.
CSVEDLAGGGEQYF
TGCAGCGTTGAAGATCTAGCGGGAGGCGGCGAGCAGTACTTC
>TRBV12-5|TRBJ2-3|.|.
CASGPRGAADTQYF
TGTGCTAGTGGCCCTCGGGGAGCGGCAGATACGCAGTATTTT
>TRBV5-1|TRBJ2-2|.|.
CASSLEEGKVGELFF
TGCGCCAGCAGCTTGGAGGAGGGAAAAGTGGGGGAGCTGTTTTTT
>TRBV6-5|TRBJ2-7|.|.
CATPKLATNSYEQYF
TGTGCCACCCCAAAACTAGCTACCAACTCCTACGAGCAGTACTTC
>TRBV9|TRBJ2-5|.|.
CAPSGGGGPQETQYF
TGCGCCCCCAGCGGAGGGGGGGGGCCCCAAGAGACCCAGTACTTC
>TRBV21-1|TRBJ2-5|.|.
CASSKIAETQYF
TGTGCCAGCAGCAAAATAGCGGAGACCCAGTACTTC
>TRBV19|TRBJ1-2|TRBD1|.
CASSLLTGGYYGYTF
TGTGCCAGTAGTCTGCTGACAGGGGGCTACTATGGCTACACCTTC
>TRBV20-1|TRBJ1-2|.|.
CSASSREPGYTF
TGCAGTGCTAGTTCGCGAGAACCTGGCTACACCTTC
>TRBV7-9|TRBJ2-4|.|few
CASSRTWLGEVRAKNIQYF
TGTGCCAGCAGCCGGACTTGGCTGGGGGAGGTCCGGGCCAAAAACATTCAGTACTTC
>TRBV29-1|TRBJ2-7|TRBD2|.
CSVEDPGGSSYEQYF
TGCAGCGTTGAAGATCCTGGCGGGAGCTCCTACGAGCAGTACTTC
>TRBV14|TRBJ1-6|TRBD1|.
CASSHDYAGTGDSPLHF
TGTGCCAGCAGCCATGATTACGCCGGGACAGGGGATTCACCCCTCCACTTT
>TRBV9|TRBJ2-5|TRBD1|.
CASSATRQGETQYF
TGTGCCAGCAGCGCAACCCGACAGGGAGAGACCCAGTACTTC
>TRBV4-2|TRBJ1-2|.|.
CASSQIRGLNYGYTF
TGTGCCAGCAGCCAAATCAGGGGACTAAACTATGGCTACACCTTC
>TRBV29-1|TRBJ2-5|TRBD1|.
CSVYGSGTGSVETQYF
TGCAGCGTTTACGGCTCCGGGACAGGGAGTGTGGAGACCCAGTACTTC
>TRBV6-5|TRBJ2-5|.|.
CASSYSRGLGETQYF
TGTGCCAGCAGTTACTCGCGGGGACTGGGAGAGACCCAGTACTTC
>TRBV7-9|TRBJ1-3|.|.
CASFFLSGNTIYF
TGTGCCAGCTTCTTCCTCTCTGGAAACACCATATATTTT
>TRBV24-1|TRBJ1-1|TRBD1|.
CATSEGARTEAFF
TGTGCCACCAGCGAGGGGGCCCGGACTGAAGCTTTCTTT
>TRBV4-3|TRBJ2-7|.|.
CASSGTRQGNEQYF
TGCGCCAGCAGCGGGACACGCCAGGGGAATGAGCAGTACTTC
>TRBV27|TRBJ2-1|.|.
CASSFGKTGSYNEQFF
TGTGCCAGCAGTTTCGGGAAAACAGGGTCCTACAATGAGCAGTTCTTC
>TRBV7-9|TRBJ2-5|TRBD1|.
CASSSQGVETQYF
TGTGCCAGCAGCTCCCAGGGGGTAGAGACCCAGTACTTC
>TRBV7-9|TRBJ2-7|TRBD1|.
CASSLVGRGRNEQYF
TGTGCCAGCAGCTTAGTAGGCAGGGGGCGAAACGAGCAGTACTTC
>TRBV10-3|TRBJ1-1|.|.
CATRVGTGGAPTEAFF
TGTGCCACCAGGGTTGGGACTGGCGGGGCTCCCACTGAAGCTTTCTTT
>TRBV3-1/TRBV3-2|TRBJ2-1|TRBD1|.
CASSRRDRVWNEQFF
TGTGCCAGCAGCCGCCGGGACAGGGTATGGAATGAGCAGTTCTTC
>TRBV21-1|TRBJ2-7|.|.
CASKEIQGGF
TGTGCCAGTAAGGAAATACAGGGTGGCTTC
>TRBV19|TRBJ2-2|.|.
CASSRTVGGELFF
TGTGCCAGTAGTAGGACAGTCGGCGGGGAGCTGTTTTTT
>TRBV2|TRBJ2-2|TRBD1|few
CASRGPGGFTGELFF
TGTGCCAGCAGAGGACCAGGGGGATTTACCGGGGAGCTGTTTTTT
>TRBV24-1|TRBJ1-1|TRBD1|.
CATSDQDRGVTFF
TGTGCCACCAGTGACCAGGACAGGGGAGTAACTTTCTTT
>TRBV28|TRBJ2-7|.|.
CASSPASPTADPKYEQYF
TGTGCCAGCAGTCCCGCTTCTCCCACAGCGGACCCTAAATACGAGCAGTACTTC
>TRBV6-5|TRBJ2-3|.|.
CASVRTGRGPDTQYF
TGTGCCAGCGTGAGGACAGGGAGGGGCCCAGATACGCAGTATTTT
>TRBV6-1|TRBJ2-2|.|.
CASSEAAAGRLPSTGELFF
TGTGCCAGCAGTGAAGCTGCGGCAGGGCGGCTCCCATCCACCGGGGAGCTGTTTTTT
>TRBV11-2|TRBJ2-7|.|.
CASSSGGDSYEQYF
TGTGCCAGCAGCTCCGGAGGGGACTCCTACGAGCAGTACTTC
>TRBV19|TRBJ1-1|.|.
CASRTTVGGFNTEAFF
TGTGCCAGTAGGACGACTGTCGGGGGTTTTAACACTGAAGCTTTCTTT
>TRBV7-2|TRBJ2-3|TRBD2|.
CASSFMTSGRESTDTQYF
TGTGCCAGCAGCTTCATGACTAGCGGGAGGGAAAGCACAGATACGCAGTATTTT
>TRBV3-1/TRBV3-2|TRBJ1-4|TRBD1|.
CASRPTGTGGEKLFF
TGTGCCAGCAGACCCACCGGGACAGGTGGCGAAAAACTGTTTTTT
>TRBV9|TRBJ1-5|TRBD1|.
CASSAGQDPNQPQHF
TGTGCCAGCAGTGCAGGACAGGATCCGAATCAGCCCCAGCATTTT
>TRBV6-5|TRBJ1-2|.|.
CASGPRGNFNYGYTF
TGTGCCAGCGGCCCGAGAGGCAACTTTAACTATGGCTACACCTTC
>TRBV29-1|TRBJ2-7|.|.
CSVELATSYEQYF
TGCAGCGTTGAGCTAGCGACTTCCTACGAGCAGTACTTC
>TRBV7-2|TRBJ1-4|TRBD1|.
CASSWDRDNEKLFF
TGTGCCAGCAGCTGGGACAGGGATAATGAAAAACTGTTTTTT
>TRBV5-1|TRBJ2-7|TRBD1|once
CASSLGTGPSYEQYF
TGCGCCAGCAGCTTGGGGACAGGACCTTCCTACGAGCAGTACTTC
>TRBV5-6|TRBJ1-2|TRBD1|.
CASSLGTGGIYGYTF
TGTGCCAGCAGCTTAGGGACAGGGGGCATCTATGGCTACACCTTC